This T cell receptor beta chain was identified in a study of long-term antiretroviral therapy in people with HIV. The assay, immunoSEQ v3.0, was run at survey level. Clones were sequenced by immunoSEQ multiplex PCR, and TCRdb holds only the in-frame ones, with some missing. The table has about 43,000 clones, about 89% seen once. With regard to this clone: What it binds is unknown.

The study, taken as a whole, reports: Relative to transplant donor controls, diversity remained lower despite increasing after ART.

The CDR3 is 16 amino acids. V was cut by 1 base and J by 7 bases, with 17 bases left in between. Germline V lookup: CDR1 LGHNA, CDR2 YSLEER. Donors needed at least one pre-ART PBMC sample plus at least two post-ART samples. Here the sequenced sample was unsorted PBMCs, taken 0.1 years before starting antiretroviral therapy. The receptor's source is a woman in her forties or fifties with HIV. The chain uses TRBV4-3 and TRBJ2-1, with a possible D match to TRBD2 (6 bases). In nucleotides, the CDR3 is TGCGCCAGCAGCCAAGTAGGAGGGCTTTCAGCAAATGAGCAGTTCTTC. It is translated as CASSQVGGLSANEQFF.